The 26 T cell receptor beta chains reported below all come from one sample, sequenced in a study of PD-L1 blockade in urothelial cancer. Time point noted: pretreatment peripheral blood. TCRdb keeps only in-frame clones here, not all; method: immunoSEQ multiplex PCR. The repertoire holds some 45,000 clones, with roughly 84% as singletons. The sample consisted of PBMCs, taken around atezolizumab (anti-PD-L1) treatment. These receptors were collected from a donor at least 40 years old with urothelial cancer.

As for this clone: Distinct nucleotide sequences in the sample also encode this CDR3. V gene TRBV7-9 combines with J gene TRBJ1-5; no clear D gene. From germline, CDR1 is SEHNR and CDR2 FQNEAQ (reference sequence). V gave up 5 bases and J gave up 2 bases, with 7 bases separating them. The CDR3 length is 13 residues. The CDR3 region is CASSLTGNQPQHF. As DNA, the CDR3 is TGTGCCAGCAGCCTTACTGGCAATCAGCCCCAGCATTTT.

As for this clone: Sequence at one end of the junction differs from germline and may be a read error. In DNA form, the CDR3 reads TGTGCCAGCGCACCCACTAGCGGATCCTACAATGAGCAGTTCTTC. This gives the protein CASAPTSGSYNEQFF. The chain couples TRBV18 to TRBJ2-1; TRBD2 agrees at 8 bases. From germline, CDR1 is KGHSH and CDR2 LQKENI. This CDR3 comprises 15 residues. Variable domain in full (rest from reference TRBV18 and TRBJ2-1): NAGVMQNPRHLVRRRGQEARLRCSPMKGHSHVYWYRQLPEEGLKFMVYLQKENIIDESGMPKERFSAEFPKEGPSILRIQQVVRGDSAAYFCASAPTSGSYNEQFFGPGTRLTVL.

CDR3 sequence (DNA): TGCGCCAGCAGCTTACTAGCGGGATGGGGAGGAACCAAAAACATTCAGTACTTC. This translates into CASSLLAGWGGTKNIQYF. J is TRBJ2-4 and V is TRBV5-1, with 10 bases identical to TRBD2. The CDR3 contains 18 residues. V trimming: 2 bases; J trimming: 2 bases; junction bases outside the gene matches: 10. The germline V gene has CDR1 SGHRS and CDR2 YFSETQ.

This chain joins TRBV7-9 and TRBJ2-4; possible D gene TRBD1, 6 bases. The CDR3 totals 14 residues. Trimming removed 0 bases at V and 11 bases at J, with 14 bases between. From germline, CDR1 is SEHNR and CDR2 FQNEAQ (reference sequence). CDR3 amino acids: CASSLATGPGVQYF. In nucleotides, the CDR3 is TGTGCCAGCAGCTTAGCCACGGGACCAGGGGTTCAGTACTTC.

In this sample, this clone turned up a few times. The rearrangement joins TRBV7-9 to TRBJ2-5; a possible D gene is TRBD2 (5 bases). Trimming stripped 5 bases from V and 2 bases from J, with 9 bases between. The CDR3 consists of 13 residues. CDR1 is SEHNR and CDR2 is FQNEAQ in the germline V gene (reference sequence). The DNA of the CDR3 is TGTGCCAGCAGCGGATGGGAGCAAGAGACCCAGTACTTC. It codes for CASSGWEQETQYF.

This rearrangement joins TRBV5-4 to TRBJ2-7, with D possibly matching TRBD1 (6 bases). The CDR3 covers 12 residues. Germline V gene data show CDR1 as SGHNT and CDR2 as YYREEE (reference sequence). Trimming cost V 0 bases and J 6 bases, with 7 bases left between them. The DNA of the CDR3 is TGTGCCAGCAGCTTGGGGGGGCGCGAGCAGTACTTC. The encoded protein is CASSLGGREQYF. The full variable domain, its missing parts supplied by reference TRBV5-4 and TRBJ2-7, is ETGVTQSPTHLIKTRGQQVTLRCSSQSGHNTVSWYQQALGQGPQFIFQYYREEENGRGNFPPRFSGLQFPNYSSELNVNALELDDSALYLCASSLGGREQYFGPGTRLTVT.

The chain uses TRBV19 and TRBJ2-7; TRBD1 agrees at 8 bases. Germline CDR1 LNHDA, CDR2 SQIVND (reference sequence). After removal of 6 bases from V and 4 bases from J, the junction contained 8 bases not matched to a gene. The CDR3 contains 14 residues. CDR3 DNA sequence: TGTGCCAGTAGACACCGGACAGGGTGGTACGAGCAGTACTTC. Protein sequence: CASRHRTGWYEQYF.

The genes are TRBV4-2 and TRBJ2-7; 7 nucleotides align to TRBD2. Trimming removed 0 bases from V and 3 bases from J; junction bases left unmatched: 8. The germline CDR1 and CDR2 sequences are LGHNA and YNFKEQ. CDR3 length equals 16 residues. CDR3 protein: CASSQDVGGNLYEQYF. CDR3 in DNA: TGTGCCAGCAGCCAAGATGTGGGGGGGAACCTCTACGAGCAGTACTTC.

V is TRBV9 and J is TRBJ1-2; a weak D match, TRBD1 (5 bases). The CDR3 consists of 15 residues. Per germline, CDR1 SGDLS and CDR2 YYNGEE. V was trimmed by 4 bases and J by 7 bases, leaving 20 bases between them. The CDR3 is CASSPHSGEGIGYTF. Here the CDR3 DNA reads TGTGCCAGCAGCCCCCACAGCGGGGAGGGGATTGGCTACACCTTC. The complete variable domain, with remaining parts taken from reference TRBV9 and TRBJ1-2, reads DSGVTQTPKHLITATGQRVTLRCSPRSGDLSVYWYQQSLDQGLQFLIQYYNGEERAKGNILERFSAQQFPDLHSELNLSSLELGDSALYFCASSPHSGEGIGYTFGSGTRLTVV.

The genes are TRBV7-8 and TRBJ1-3, with TRBD1 matching 9 bases. Trimming removed 8 bases from V and 0 bases from J; junction bases left unmatched: 8. The CDR3 has 16 residues. The germline CDR1 and CDR2 sequences are SGHVS and FQNEAQ. CDR3 coding DNA: TGTGCCAGCGGACTTACAGGGGGCCACTCTGGAAACACCATATATTTT. It is translated as CASGLTGGHSGNTIYF.

This clone was found once. The V call is TRBV10-3, the J call TRBJ2-3; 7 nucleotides agree with TRBD2. Germline V lookup: CDR1 ENHRY, CDR2 SYGVKD. The length of the CDR3 is 17 residues. The junction had 12 bases not matched to a gene; V was cut back by 4 bases and J by 2 bases. DNA for the CDR3: TGTGCCATCAGTGGCAGTCTGGCGGGGGTGAACACAGATACGCAGTATTTT. Its protein is CAISGSLAGVNTDTQYF.

This clone was picked up a small number of times. The V call is TRBV29-1, the J call TRBJ2-1, with 9 positions matching TRBD2. The CDR3 covers 13 residues. J was trimmed by 6 bases and V by 6 bases; bases with no gene match: 6. CDR1 is SQVTM, CDR2 ANQGSEA, per germline. The CDR3 coding sequence is TGCAGCGTGGAGCGGGAGGTGGGCAATGAGCAGTTCTTC. It translates to CSVEREVGNEQFF.

The sample holds one count of this clone. The chain recombines TRBV5-1 with TRBJ2-1, with TRBD1 matching 7 bases. The CDR3 is made up of 15 amino acids. V trimming: 2 bases; J trimming: 4 bases; junction bases outside the gene matches: 6. In germline, CDR1 is SGHRS, CDR2 YFSETQ. The CDR3 DNA reads as TGCGCCAGCAGCTTTTCGGGACAGCTTTACAATGAGCAGTTCTTC. It specifies CASSFSGQLYNEQFF.

This chain connects TRBV7-9 to TRBJ2-7, with D possibly matching TRBD2 (6 bases). Germline V gene lookup returns CDR1 SEHNR and CDR2 FQNEAQ (reference sequence). The ends were cut back, 5 bases at V and 5 bases at J, with 22 bases in the middle. The CDR3 extends over 16 amino acids. The CDR3 DNA sequence: TGTGCCAGCAGCCCAACCCCGGGACTTATTGTCGACGAGCAGTACTTC. As protein: CASSPTPGLIVDEQYF. Together with reference TRBV7-9 and TRBJ2-7, the CDR3 gives the full variable domain: DTGVSQNPRHKITKRGQNVTFRCDPISEHNRLYWYRQTLGQGPEFLTYFQNEAQLEKSRLLSDRFSAERPKGSFSTLEIQRTEQGDSAMYLCASSPTPGLIVDEQYFGPGTRLTVT.

This clone came up a few times. The rearrangement joins TRBV5-5 to TRBJ2-7, with 8 bases that match TRBD2. V trimming: 0 bases; J trimming: 4 bases; junction bases outside the gene matches: 6. This CDR3 region has 15 residues. Germline values: CDR1 SGHKS, CDR2 YYEKEE (reference sequence). The DNA of the CDR3 is TGTGCCAGCAGCTTGGGAGTAGCGGGATATTACGAGCAGTACTTC. Translated, it gives CASSLGVAGYYEQYF. The whole variable domain, remainder taken from reference TRBV5-5 and TRBJ2-7, is DAGVTQSPTHLIKTRGQQVTLRCSPISGHKSVSWYQQVLGQGPQFIFQYYEKEERGRGNFPDRFSARQFPNYSSELNVNALLLGDSALYLCASSLGVAGYYEQYFGPGTRLTVT.

The chain combines TRBV15 with TRBJ2-1, with 9 bases identical to TRBD1. The germline CDR1 and CDR2 sequences are LNHNV and YYDKDF (reference sequence). The V segment lost 8 bases and the J segment 2 bases; nucleotides outside the gene matches: 1. This CDR3 region has 13 residues. The CDR3 sequence: CATGDRAYNEQFF. The CDR3 bases are TGTGCCACCGGGGACAGGGCCTACAATGAGCAGTTCTTC.

The CDR3 here is CAISESNPDRVGNTEAFF. The CDR3 DNA sequence: TGTGCCATCAGTGAGTCGAATCCTGACAGGGTGGGGAACACTGAAGCTTTCTTT. The chain uses TRBV10-3 and TRBJ1-1; 7 nucleotides match TRBD1. Germline-derived CDR1 and CDR2 are ENHRY and SYGVKD. V lost 0 bases to trimming and J lost 1 base; unmatched junction nucleotides: 11. The CDR3 extends over 18 amino acids.

The rearrangement links TRBV2 to TRBJ2-1; D might be TRBD2 (5 bases). CDR3 length: 15 residues. Trimming left V 6 bases short and J 3 bases short, with 15 bases between. Germline values: CDR1 SNHLY, CDR2 FYNNEI. Here the CDR3 DNA reads TGTGCCAGCAGCCCCCCTAGCCCCCTCTACAATGAGCAGTTCTTC. As protein: CASSPPSPLYNEQFF.

This chain uses TRBV6-5 with TRBJ1-3; D might be TRBD1 (5 bases). Germline CDR1 MNHEY, CDR2 SVGAGI. The germline V and J ends were trimmed by 0 bases and 0 bases, with 9 bases remaining between them. CDR3 length equals 16 residues. This CDR3 is CASSYSAGNSGNTIYF. DNA of the CDR3: TGTGCCAGCAGTTACTCGGCAGGGAACTCTGGAAACACCATATATTTT.

The gene calls are TRBV27 and TRBJ2-7, with 11 positions matching TRBD2. V trimming: 6 bases; J trimming: 0 bases; junction bases outside the gene matches: 10. The CDR3 has 17 residues. Germline assignment: CDR1 MNHEY and CDR2 SMNVEV (reference sequence). The CDR3: CASSPRTSGSSSYEQYF. For the CDR3, the DNA is TGTGCCAGCAGCCCCAGGACTAGCGGGTCGAGCTCCTACGAGCAGTACTTC.

A few counts support this clone. The genes are TRBV2 and TRBJ1-5; D gene uncertain. Germline CDR1 is SNHLY and CDR2 is FYNNEI. Trimming removed 6 bases from V and 2 bases from J, with 11 bases in between. The CDR3 contains 14 residues. For the CDR3, the DNA is TGTGCCAGCAGAAATGACAATGGCAATCAGCCCCAGCATTTT. Protein product: CASRNDNGNQPQHF.

This clone occurred a few times. V usage is TRBV28 and J usage is TRBJ2-7; perhaps TRBD2 as D (6 bases). Germline loops: CDR1 MDHEN, CDR2 SYDVKM. V gave up 7 bases and J gave up 1 base, with 17 bases separating them. The CDR3 covers 15 residues. In DNA form, the CDR3 reads TGTGCCAGCACCCGCCGGGGAGGACGGTCCTACGAGCAGTACTTC. This gives the protein CASTRRGGRSYEQYF.

The chain couples TRBV19 to TRBJ2-1, with 8 positions matching TRBD2. This CDR3 has 14 amino acids. CDR1 is LNHDA, CDR2 SQIVND, per germline (reference sequence). The ends lost 6 bases at V and 4 bases at J; junction bases unmatched: 5. The CDR3 DNA reads TGTGCCAGTAGCGGAGGCGGGAGGTACAATGAGCAGTTCTTC. Its translation: CASSGGGRYNEQFF.

The chain uses TRBV5-1 and TRBJ1-1; possible D gene TRBD1, 6 bases. V lost 4 bases and J 7 bases, leaving 17 bases between the germline ends. The CDR3 has 14 residues. CDR1 is SGHRS, CDR2 YFSETQ, per germline. The CDR3 here is CASSVLQGEVEAFF. CDR3 nucleotide sequence: TGCGCCAGCAGCGTACTACAGGGTGAAGTTGAAGCTTTCTTT.

The V gene is TRBV5-6, the J gene TRBJ2-2; 8 bases agree with TRBD2. Germline assignment: CDR1 SGHDT and CDR2 YYEEEE. Trimming took 4 bases from V and 5 from J; bases not matched to a gene: 10. There are 16 residues in the CDR3. CDR3 coding DNA: TGTGCCAGCAGCCCCGCTTGGGGACTAGGAACCGGGGAGCTGTTTTTT. As protein: CASSPAWGLGTGELFF.

The rearrangement links TRBV25-1 to TRBJ2-5; 10 bases line up with TRBD2. In germline, CDR1 is MGHDK, CDR2 SYGVNS. V was pared by 3 bases and J by 2 bases, with 6 bases of the junction left unmatched. CDR3 length: 16 amino acids. The CDR3 nucleotides read TGTGCCAGCAGTGACCTAGCGGGAGATGGGCAAGAGACCCAGTACTTC. Protein: CASSDLAGDGQETQYF.